What follows are 13 T cell receptor beta chains derived from one specimen sequenced in a study of cytomegalovirus exposure and HLA in healthy donors. The PCR contained 60 Vbeta and 13 Jbeta primers. The protocol was immunoSEQ multiplex PCR, while the TCRdb copy is restricted to in-frame clones and leaves out a portion. The sample consists of under 200,000 clones, roughly 89% of them appearing once. The sample was PBMCs. The receptors derive from a woman younger than 45 in good health and CMV-seronegative.

The chain joins TRBV11-2 to TRBJ1-1, with D perhaps TRBD1 (6 bases). The CDR3 loop spans 14 amino acids. Deletions cut 0 bases from V and 4 bases from J, with 9 bases between. From germline, CDR1 is SGHAT and CDR2 FQNNGV. For the CDR3, the DNA is TGTGCCAGCAGCTTAGATTACAGGGTCACTGAAGCTTTCTTT. Translating it yields CASSLDYRVTEAFF. The full variable domain, rest sourced from reference TRBV11-2 and TRBJ1-1, is EAGVAQSPRYKIIEKRQSVAFWCNPISGHATLYWYQQILGQGPKLLIQFQNNGVVDDSQLPKDRFSAERLKGVDSTLKIQPAKLEDSAVYLCASSLDYRVTEAFFGQGTRLTVV.

V and J are TRBV5-1 and TRBJ1-1; D unresolved. Germline CDR1 and CDR2: SGHRS and YFSETQ. Trimming removed 4 bases from V and 0 bases from J, with 16 bases in between. The CDR3 spans 16 residues. The DNA for the CDR3 is TGCGCCAGCAGCCTAGGCCGACTCGGCATGAACACTGAAGCTTTCTTT. As protein: CASSLGRLGMNTEAFF.

This clone was seen once. This rearrangement joins TRBV5-8 to TRBJ1-5; 8 bases are shared with TRBD1. The CDR3 consists of 17 residues. Trimming took 0 bases from V and 4 from J; bases not matched to a gene: 9. Germline V lookup: CDR1 SGHTS, CDR2 YDEGEE. The CDR3 region has the DNA TGTGCCAGCAGCTTGGATTTAAGGGGACAGGTGAATCAGCCCCAGCATTTT. It translates to CASSLDLRGQVNQPQHF.

The V gene is TRBV27, the J gene TRBJ1-2; D is undetermined. V was pared by 6 bases and J by 4 bases, with 18 bases between. The CDR3 contains 15 residues. Per germline, CDR1 MNHEY and CDR2 SMNVEV (reference sequence). The CDR3 region is CASSSPRAGIYGYTF. Written as DNA, the CDR3 is TGTGCCAGCAGCTCTCCCCGCGCGGGTATCTATGGCTACACCTTC.

V is TRBV2 and J is TRBJ2-1; D not resolved. Between the trimmed V and J ends, which lost 5 bases and 7 bases, there was a span of 9 bases. There are 12 residues in the CDR3. Germline V gene sequence: CDR1 SNHLY, CDR2 FYNNEI. The CDR3 DNA reads as TGTGCCAGCAGTTTGACTTGGAATGAGCAGTTCTTC. Its translation is CASSLTWNEQFF.

The CDR3 protein is CASSEYTADQPQHF. Written as DNA, the CDR3 is TGTGCCAGCAGTGAATACACAGCAGATCAGCCCCAGCATTTT. V usage is TRBV25-1 and J usage is TRBJ1-5; D is uncertain. The CDR3 loop spans 14 amino acids. V dropped 0 bases and J dropped 5 bases, with 8 bases sitting between them. The germline V gene has CDR1 MGHDK and CDR2 SYGVNS.

V and J are TRBV5-4 and TRBJ2-7, with a tentative D call TRBD2 (6 bases). The CDR3 contains 16 residues. Germline assignment: CDR1 SGHNT and CDR2 YYREEE (reference sequence). Trimming pared 1 base from V and 5 bases from J, leaving 19 bases between. The CDR3, as DNA: TGTGCCAGCAGCTTGCGGAGGAGAGCAGGGACTGACGAGCAGTACTTC. This gives the protein CASSLRRRAGTDEQYF.

J is TRBJ2-5 and V is TRBV7-7, with TRBD2 matching over 10 bases. J gave up 1 base and V 5 bases, and 4 bases lay outside the gene matches. Looked up from germline, CDR1 is SSHAT and CDR2 is FNYEAQ (reference sequence). The CDR3 contains 15 residues. The CDR3 sequence is CASSQLAGFQETQYF. CDR3 coding DNA: TGTGCCAGCAGCCAACTAGCGGGATTCCAAGAGACCCAGTACTTC.

V usage is TRBV11-2 and J usage is TRBJ1-2, with 7 bases that match TRBD1. There are 15 residues in the CDR3. V dropped 1 base and J dropped 4; count of bases not matched to a gene: 6. The germline V gene encodes CDR1 SGHAT and CDR2 FQNNGV. CDR3 region: CASSLGPGGGYGYTF. For the CDR3, the DNA is TGTGCCAGCAGCTTAGGACCAGGGGGAGGCTATGGCTACACCTTC.

The genes are TRBV18 and TRBJ1-5; D is undetermined. The V and J ends lost 5 bases and 5 bases respectively, with 7 bases between them. Germline lookup yields CDR1 KGHSH and CDR2 LQKENI. This CDR3 has 12 amino acids. CDR3 DNA sequence: TGTGCCAGCTCAGTGGAGGATCAGCCCCAGCATTTT. It is translated as CASSVEDQPQHF.

The chain joins TRBV25-1 to TRBJ2-1; the D gene is possibly TRBD1 (5 bases). CDR1 is MGHDK and CDR2 is SYGVNS in the germline V gene. V was clipped by 3 bases and J by 2 bases, with 8 bases between them. This CDR3 is built from 14 residues. The CDR3 DNA is TGTGCCAGCAGTGAGACAGTTCCCTACAATGAGCAGTTCTTC. Protein: CASSETVPYNEQFF.

The CDR3 sequence: CASSLLAGGPGGELFF. The DNA for the CDR3 is TGTGCCAGCAGTTTGTTAGCGGGAGGGCCCGGCGGGGAGCTGTTTTTT. The chain recombines TRBV28 with TRBJ2-2, with 11 bases that match TRBD2. The CDR3 covers 16 residues. V was clipped by 3 bases and J by 7 bases; unmatched bases: 7. CDR1 and CDR2 (germline): MDHEN, SYDVKM.

V and J are TRBV5-1 and TRBJ2-1; D gene unclear. V gave up 0 bases and J gave up 3 bases, with 7 bases separating them. Germline loops: CDR1 SGHRS, CDR2 YFSETQ. This CDR3 contains 14 residues. Here the CDR3 reads CASSLDAVYNEQFF. The CDR3 DNA follows: TGCGCCAGCAGCTTGGATGCAGTCTACAATGAGCAGTTCTTC.